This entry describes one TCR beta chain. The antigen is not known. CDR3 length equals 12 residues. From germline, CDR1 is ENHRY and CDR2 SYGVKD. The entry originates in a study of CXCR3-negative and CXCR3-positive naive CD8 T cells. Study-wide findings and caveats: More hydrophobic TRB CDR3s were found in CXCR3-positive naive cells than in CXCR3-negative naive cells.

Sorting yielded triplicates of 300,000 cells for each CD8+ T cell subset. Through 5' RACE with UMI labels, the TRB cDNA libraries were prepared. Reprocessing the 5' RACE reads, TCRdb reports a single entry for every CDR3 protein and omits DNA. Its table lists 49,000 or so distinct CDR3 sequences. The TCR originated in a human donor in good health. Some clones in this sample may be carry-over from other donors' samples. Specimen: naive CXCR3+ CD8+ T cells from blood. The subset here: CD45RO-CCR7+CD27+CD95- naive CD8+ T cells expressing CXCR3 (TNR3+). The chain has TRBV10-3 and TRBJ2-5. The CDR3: CAISGPQETQYF.